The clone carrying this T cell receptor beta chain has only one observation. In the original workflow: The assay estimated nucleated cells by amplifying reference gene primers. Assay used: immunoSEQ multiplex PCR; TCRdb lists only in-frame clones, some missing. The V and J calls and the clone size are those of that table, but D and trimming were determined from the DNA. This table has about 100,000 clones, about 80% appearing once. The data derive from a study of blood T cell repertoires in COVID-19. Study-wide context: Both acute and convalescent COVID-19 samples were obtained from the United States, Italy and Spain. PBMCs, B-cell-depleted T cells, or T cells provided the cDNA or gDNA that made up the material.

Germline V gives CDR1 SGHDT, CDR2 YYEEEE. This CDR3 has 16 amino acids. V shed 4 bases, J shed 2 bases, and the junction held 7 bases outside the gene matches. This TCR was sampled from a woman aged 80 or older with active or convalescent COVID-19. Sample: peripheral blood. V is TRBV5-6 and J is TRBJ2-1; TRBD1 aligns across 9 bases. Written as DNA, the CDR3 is TGTGCCAGCAGCCCCGGGACAGGGACGGCCTACAATGAGCAGTTCTTC. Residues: CASSPGTGTAYNEQFF.